This is a list of T cell receptor beta chains from one sample in a study of blood T cell repertoires in COVID-19. TCRdb keeps only in-frame clones here, not all; method: immunoSEQ multiplex PCR. The sample consists of some 94,000 clones, around 67% of them appearing once. The sequencing sample was made of peripheral blood. These receptors were taken from a woman aged 55 to 70 in a cohort sampled during active or convalescent COVID-19. CDR3s include the opening cysteine and the closing phenylalanine or tryptophan. The D gene is left open where the match is weak. Expanded clones are given a class, and other clones once, few, many or no size at all.

TRBV28	-	TRBJ2-7	TRBD1	TGTGCCAGCAGTTTACTTGGGACAGGGGACTACGAGCAGTACTTC	CASSLLGTGDYEQYF
TRBV4-1	-	TRBJ1-2	TRBD1	TGCGCCAGCAGCCAAGGGGGGGACAGATATGGCTACACCTTC	CASSQGGDRYGYTF
TRBV2	few	TRBJ1-2	-	TGTGCCAGCACTACGACCCTGACAGTTAACTATGGCTACACCTTC	CASTTTLTVNYGYTF
TRBV7-9	-	TRBJ1-2	-	TGTGCCAGCAGCCAGAACAGGGTGGGGCCCTATGGCTACACCTTC	CASSQNRVGPYGYTF
TRBV7-9	-	TRBJ2-1	TRBD2	TGTGCCAGCAGCTTCGGACTAGCGGGGGCAGAGCTCTCCTACAATGAGCAGTTCTTC	CASSFGLAGAELSYNEQFF
TRBV15	-	TRBJ1-5	-	TGTGCCACCAGAGACAGTAGCAATCAGCCCCAGCATTTT	CATRDSSNQPQHF
TRBV13	-	TRBJ2-3	TRBD2	TGTGCCAGCAGCCACTCGTATAGCGGGGGGGGAGATACGCAGTATTTT	CASSHSYSGGGDTQYF
TRBV30	few	TRBJ2-5	-	TGTGCCTGGAGTTTACAGGGTCCGAAGACCCAGTACTTC	CAWSLQGPKTQYF
TRBV10-2	-	TRBJ1-1	-	TGCGCCAGCTGCAGGGAGGGGACTGAAGCTTTCTTT	CASCREGTEAFF
TRBV13	-	TRBJ1-2	-	TGTGCCAGCAGCGCGGAGGGGAGGGATGGCTACACCTTC	CASSAEGRDGYTF
TRBV5-4	-	TRBJ2-3	TRBD2	TGTGCCAGCAGCTTGGATGCTAGCGGGGGGGCCATAGATACGCAGTATTTT	CASSLDASGGAIDTQYF
TRBV19	-	TRBJ1-2	-	TGTGCCAGTAGTACCCCGGCGGGTGCTAACTATGGCTACACCTTC	CASSTPAGANYGYTF
TRBV5-1	-	TRBJ2-7	TRBD2	TGCGCCAGCAGCTCGGGGGGTTCCCGCTCCGAGCAGTACTTC	CASSSGGSRSEQYF
TRBV29-1	-	TRBJ2-5	-	TGCAGCGTTGGTTTCTCTCAAGAGACCCAGTACTTC	CSVGFSQETQYF
TRBV6-6	-	TRBJ1-2	TRBD1	TGTGCCAGCACCAGCGGGACAGGGGACGGCTACACCTTC	CASTSGTGDGYTF
TRBV5-5	-	TRBJ2-4	TRBD1	TGTGCCAGCAGCATACAGACAGGGATGGGAAACATTCAGTACTTC	CASSIQTGMGNIQYF
TRBV29-1	-	TRBJ1-4	-	TGCAGCGTTGAATCTGAGGTGTCGGATGAAAAACTGTTTTTT	CSVESEVSDEKLFF
TRBV7-2	-	TRBJ2-3	TRBD2	TGTGCCAGCAGCCTGGGACTAGCGGGAGATACGCAGTATTTT	CASSLGLAGDTQYF
TRBV9	-	TRBJ2-2	TRBD2	TGTGCCAGCAGCACTAGGGGAGGGTCTACCGGGGAGCTGTTTTTT	CASSTRGGSTGELFF
TRBV5-6	many	TRBJ1-2	-	TGTGCCAGCAGCTTGGCCGAAGGGTTGAGGGCCTATGGCTACACCTTC	CASSLAEGLRAYGYTF
TRBV29-1	-	TRBJ1-5	-	TGCAGCGTTTCATTGGGGACTTCCTTCAATCAGCCCCAGCATTTT	CSVSLGTSFNQPQHF
TRBV5-1	-	TRBJ1-5	-	TGCGCCAGCAGCTTGGTCGCAGGGGCTCAGCCCCAGCATTTT	CASSLVAGAQPQHF
TRBV2	-	TRBJ2-7	TRBD1	TGTGCCAGCAGCAAAAGGGACAGGAGCTACGAGCAGTACTTC	CASSKRDRSYEQYF
TRBV30	-	TRBJ2-1	-	TGTGCCTGGAGTGAAGGCCCGGGTCAGGGTGAGCAGTTCTTC	CAWSEGPGQGEQFF
TRBV10-3	few	TRBJ2-2	TRBD1	TGTGCCATCAGCGCCGGGACAGCCACCGGGGAGCTGTTTTTT	CAISAGTATGELFF
TRBV4-1	-	TRBJ1-1	-	TGCGCCAGCAGCCAAGATAGGAGACCGGGTGCTGAAGCTTTCTTT	CASSQDRRPGAEAFF
TRBV9	-	TRBJ2-5	TRBD1	TGTGCCAGCAGCTCAACGCCGGCAGGGGGCATAGAGACCCAGTACTTC	CASSSTPAGGIETQYF
TRBV19	-	TRBJ1-5	-	TGTGCCAGTAGTACGAAGTCGACAGGCAGAGGCAATCAGCCCCAGCATTTT	CASSTKSTGRGNQPQHF
TRBV5-6	-	TRBJ1-5	TRBD1	TGTGCCAGCAGCTTGGCGACAGGGGAAATTAATCAGCCCCAGCATTTT	CASSLATGEINQPQHF
TRBV5-1	-	TRBJ1-1	-	TGCGCCAGCAGCTTGGATGGCCCAAACACTGAAGCTTTCTTT	CASSLDGPNTEAFF
TRBV6-5	-	TRBJ1-5	TRBD1	TGTGCCAGCAGGGAGACAGGGGCCCAGCCCCAGCATTTT	CASRETGAQPQHF
TRBV6-5	-	TRBJ1-4	TRBD1	TGTGCCAGCAGTCGGGCAGGGGGGACTGAAAAACTGTTTTTT	CASSRAGGTEKLFF
TRBV11-2	-	TRBJ2-6	-	TGTGCCAGCAGCTTACGGGTGACAGTCTCTGGGGCCAACGTCCTGACTTTC	CASSLRVTVSGANVLTF
TRBV6-6	-	TRBJ2-7	TRBD1	TGTGCCAGCAGTTACTCGGGACAGGGGGGCGAGCAGTACTTC	CASSYSGQGGEQYF
TRBV7-2	-	TRBJ2-7	-	TGTGCCAGCAGCTCGTCGGGGAGAAACTACGAGCAGTACTTC	CASSSSGRNYEQYF
TRBV7-9	-	TRBJ2-3	-	TGTGCCAGCAGCTGGGGCTCAGATACGCAGTATTTT	CASSWGSDTQYF
TRBV7-9	once	TRBJ2-2	TRBD2	TGTGCCAGCAGGGGGACTAGCGCCACCGGGGAGCTGTTTTTT	CASRGTSATGELFF
TRBV15	-	TRBJ1-3	-	TGTGCCACCAGCAGATGGGGCTTTGGAAACACCATATATTTT	CATSRWGFGNTIYF
TRBV7-3	-	TRBJ2-5	TRBD2	TGTGCCAGCAGCCGTGCTAGCGGGGAGACCCAGTACTTC	CASSRASGETQYF
TRBV2	-	TRBJ2-7	TRBD1	TGTGCCAGCAGCGGGACAGGGGGATCCGAGCAGTACTTC	CASSGTGGSEQYF
TRBV5-6	-	TRBJ1-1	TRBD1	TGTGCCAGCAGGAGGGACAGACCCATGAACACTGAAGCTTTCTTT	CASRRDRPMNTEAFF
TRBV9	-	TRBJ1-2	TRBD1	TGTGCCAGCAGCCACCGGGACAGGGTAGGATATGGCTACACCTTC	CASSHRDRVGYGYTF
TRBV4-2	-	TRBJ2-5	TRBD2	TGTGCCAGCAGCCTAGCCGAAAACCGGGAGGCAGTAAAGACCCAGTACTTC	CASSLAENREAVKTQYF
TRBV13	-	TRBJ2-4	TRBD2	TGTGCCAGCAGCTCTACTAGCGAGGGGAACATTCAGTACTTC	CASSSTSEGNIQYF
TRBV7-9	-	TRBJ2-7	-	TGTGCCAGCAGCTTAAGTAGCAGGGTAGGCGAGCAGTACTTC	CASSLSSRVGEQYF
TRBV11-2	-	TRBJ2-2	-	TGTGCCAGCAGCTTAGGGGCAGGGAACACCGGGGAGCTGTTTTTT	CASSLGAGNTGELFF
TRBV10-3	once	TRBJ2-2	TRBD2	TGTGCCATCAGAGCCGAAAGGGGCGGGGGATTCACCGGGGAGCTGTTTTTT	CAIRAERGGGFTGELFF
TRBV3-1/TRBV3-2	-	TRBJ2-5	-	TGTGCCAGCAGCCCTAGGGTCAGGGAAGAGACCCAGTACTTC	CASSPRVREETQYF
TRBV21-1	many	TRBJ1-5	-	TGTGCCAGCAGCAAAGCGGCAGGGGCGGATAGCAATCAGCCCCAGCATTTT	CASSKAAGADSNQPQHF
TRBV4-3	few	TRBJ2-1	-	TGCGCCAGCAGCCAAGATCCCAGGGCATTATACAATGAGCAGTTCTTC	CASSQDPRALYNEQFF